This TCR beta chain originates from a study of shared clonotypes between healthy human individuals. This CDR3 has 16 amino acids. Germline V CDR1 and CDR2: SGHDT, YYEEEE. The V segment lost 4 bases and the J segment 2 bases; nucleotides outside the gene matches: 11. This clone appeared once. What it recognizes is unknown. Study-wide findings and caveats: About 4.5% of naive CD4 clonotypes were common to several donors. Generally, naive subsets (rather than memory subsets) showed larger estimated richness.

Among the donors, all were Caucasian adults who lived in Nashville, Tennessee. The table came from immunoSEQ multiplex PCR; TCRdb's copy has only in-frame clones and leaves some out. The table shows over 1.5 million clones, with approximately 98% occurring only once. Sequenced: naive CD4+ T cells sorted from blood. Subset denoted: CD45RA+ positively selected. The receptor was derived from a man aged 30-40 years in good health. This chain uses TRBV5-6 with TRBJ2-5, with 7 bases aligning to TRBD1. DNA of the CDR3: TGTGCCAGCAGCCCATTAGACAGGGCGACACAAGAGACCCAGTACTTC. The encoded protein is CASSPLDRATQETQYF.